This T cell receptor beta chain is drawn from a study of cytomegalovirus exposure and HLA in healthy donors. About the research overall: The study's early data release held 80 million to 95 million unique TCRs from HLA-typed donors. Study results and limitations: Upon later analysis, TCR association rates were observed to vary by HLA locus, being highest for DRB1 and lowest for HLA-C. Reported findings show TCR beta sequences accurately forecast HLA-A and HLA-B alleles in most subjects. For most TCR sequences rarity was the rule, although some public TCRs occurred in many donors.

This clone has more than one count but fewer than ten. The target antigen is unknown. PCR amplification relied on 60 Vbeta primers (plus 13 Jbeta primers). Sequencing was performed with immunoSEQ multiplex PCR; in TCRdb, only in-frame clones are kept and a portion is missing. The sample contains about 94,000 clones, about 62% of which appear only once. The specimen sequenced was PBMCs. The sequence was collected from a man between 25 and 39 years old in good health and CMV-seronegative.

The CDR3 nucleotides are TGCGCCAGCAGTGGACTGACTAGCACAGATACGCAGTATTTT. Its translation: CASSGLTSTDTQYF. The chain carries TRBV10-1 and TRBJ2-3; D gene unclear. V gave up 4 bases and J gave up 0 bases, with 8 bases separating them. The germline V gene has CDR1 WNHNN and CDR2 SYGVQD (reference sequence). The CDR3 is 14 residues long.